Below are 24 T cell receptor beta chains sequenced from a single sample in a study of T cells in Graves' hyperthyroidism and ophthalmopathy. The investigators amplified TCR beta CDR3 regions from RNA transcripts. A set of HTBI primers served as the primers for a first-round RT-PCR of the TCR CDR3. TCRdb re-called the multiplex PCR reads through MiXCR, storing one row per CDR3 protein. The table includes 700,000 to 850,000 distinct CDR3 sequences, 30% to 40% detected once. Specimen: blood. These receptors came from a middle-aged woman with Graves' hyperthyroidism.

This chain links TRBV7-9 with TRBJ2-5; perhaps D is TRBD1 or TRBD2 (5 bases each). The DNA matches TRBJ2-7 better at its end, which makes the J call doubtful. The CDR3 has 14 residues. The germline V gene has CDR1 SEHNR and CDR2 FQNEAQ (reference sequence). The CDR3: CASSPGTEPYEQYF. The CDR3 region has the DNA TGTGCCAGCAGCCCCGGGACGGAACCCTACGAGCAGTACTTC.

For this clonotype: Being one base from a much bigger clone, this may be a read error. The rearrangement joins TRBV29-1 to TRBJ2-7, with 9 bases that match TRBD1. Germline trimming cut 6 bases from V and 0 bases from J; bases unmatched to any gene: 6. Germline CDR1 reads SQVTM; CDR2 reads ANQGSEA. The CDR3 is 14 amino acids. CDR3 loop: CSVLGQGTSYEQYF. In DNA, the CDR3 is TGCAGCGTCCTAGGACAGGGGACCTCCTACGAGCAGTACTTC.

The chain combines TRBV2 with TRBJ2-7; 9 positions match TRBD2. CDR3 length: 15 amino acids. The germline V gene encodes CDR1 SNHLY and CDR2 FYNNEI. Trimming took 4 bases from V and 3 from J; bases not matched to a gene: 7. The CDR3 reads CASSVPGREGYEQYF. Written as DNA, the CDR3 is TGTGCCAGCAGTGTCCCCGGGCGGGAGGGCTACGAGCAGTACTTC.

This clonotype was observed at least ten times. The chain carries TRBV7-9 and TRBJ2-2; 7 bases match TRBD1. V trimming: 8 bases; J trimming: 0 bases; junction bases outside the gene matches: 3. The CDR3 extends over 14 amino acids. Germline CDR1 and CDR2: SEHNR and FQNEAQ (reference sequence). For the CDR3, the DNA is TGTGCCAGCCTAGGACAGGCGAACACCGGGGAGCTGTTTTTT. It encodes CASLGQANTGELFF.

This clonotype was picked up many times. This chain connects TRBV6-6 to TRBJ1-5; TRBD1 matches 9 bases. This CDR3 contains 14 residues. Per the germline V gene, CDR1 is MNHNY and CDR2 is SVGAGI (reference sequence). V dropped 6 bases and J dropped 5; count of bases not matched to a gene: 5. The CDR3: CASRRDRGDQPQHF. The DNA for the CDR3 is TGTGCCAGCAGGAGAGACAGGGGGGATCAGCCCCAGCATTTT.

In this sample, this clonotype turned up many times. In DNA form, the CDR3 reads TGTGCCATCAGGGGCAGATCGCTCTACGAGCAGTACTTC. Its protein product is CAIRGRSLYEQYF. The rearrangement uses TRBV10-3 and TRBJ2-7; D call uncertain. This CDR3 has 13 residues. Trimming took 6 bases from V and 3 from J, leaving 12 bases between them. The V gene's germline CDR1 is ENHRY and CDR2 SYGVKD.

This clonotype was picked up a small number of times. Given a much more abundant clone one base away, this may be a read error. The chain couples TRBV7-8 to TRBJ1-1; D gene uncertain. Germline assignment: CDR1 SGHVS and CDR2 FQNEAQ. The CDR3 is made up of 15 amino acids. CDR3 DNA: TGTGCCGGCAGCTTACCGGGAGCCCAAGACACTGAAGCTTTCTTT. This translates into CAGSLPGAQDTEAFF.

This clonotype was recorded once. The V gene is TRBV7-2, the J gene TRBJ1-2, with 9 nucleotides matching TRBD1. This CDR3 is built from 15 residues. V lost 5 bases to trimming and J lost 8 bases; unmatched junction nucleotides: 12. Germline V CDR1 and CDR2: SGHTA, FQGNSA. The CDR3 DNA is TGTGCCAGCAGCCACGGAAGGACAGGGGCTCGGGGCTACACCTTC. It is translated as CASSHGRTGARGYTF.

The chain couples TRBV7-2 to TRBJ2-2; no firm D call. Per germline, CDR1 SGHTA and CDR2 FQGNSA. CDR3 length: 13 amino acids. With 3 bases removed from V and 5 bases from J, the gap between germline ends came to 7 bases. The CDR3 loop is CASSFGVTGELFF. The CDR3, as DNA: TGTGCCAGCAGCTTTGGGGTAACCGGGGAGCTGTTTTTT. Full variable domain (rest looked up from reference TRBV7-2 and TRBJ2-2): GAGVSQSPSNKVTEKGKDVELRCDPISGHTALYWYRQSLGQGLEFLIYFQGNSAPDKSGLPSDRFSAERTGGSVSTLTIQRTQQEDSAVYLCASSFGVTGELFFGEGSRLTVL.

With respect to this clonotype: This sequence may be a read error, since a much larger clone differs from it by one base. The CDR3 nucleotides are TGTGCCACCAGTGCCCCCGACAGGGGGCAAGGCTACGAGCGGTACTTC. Protein: CATSAPDRGQGYERYF. This rearrangement joins TRBV24-1 to TRBJ2-7, with TRBD1 matching 10 bases. CDR1 is KGHDR, CDR2 SFDVKD, per germline. The CDR3 is 16 residues long.

The sample holds many counts of this clonotype. This chain uses TRBV10-3 with TRBJ1-6; 8 nucleotides align to TRBD1. In germline, CDR1 is ENHRY, CDR2 SYGVKD. Trimming took 10 bases from V and 14 from J; bases not matched to a gene: 13. This CDR3 spans 13 amino acids. CDR3 sequence (DNA): TGTGCCACCACGGTCGGGACAGGCCAAGCCCTCCACTTT. This gives the protein CATTVGTGQALHF.

CDR3 residues: CASEDGSGGYGYTF. CDR3 DNA sequence: TGTGCCAGCGAAGACGGGTCAGGGGGCTATGGCTACACCTTC. The chain uses TRBV11-3 and TRBJ1-2; TRBD1 aligns across 7 bases. The CDR3 sequence is 14 residues long. CDR1 and CDR2 (germline): SGHNT, YENEEA. Trimming at V came to 8 bases and at J to 4 bases, leaving 10 bases not matched to a gene.

At least ten counts were recorded for this clonotype. The chain joins TRBV29-1 to TRBJ1-4, with D perhaps TRBD1 (5 bases). CDR3 length equals 13 residues. CDR1 is SQVTM and CDR2 is ANQGSEA in the germline V gene. The germline V and J ends were trimmed by 5 bases and 8 bases, with 15 bases remaining between them. The CDR3 is CSVLAQGKEKLFF. The CDR3 region has the DNA TGCAGCGTTCTCGCCCAGGGAAAGGAAAAACTGTTTTTT.

The V call is TRBV4-3, the J call TRBJ1-2, with D possibly matching TRBD1 (6 bases). Germline CDR1 LGHNA, CDR2 YSLEER. The V gene lost 2 bases and the J gene lost 8 bases, with 18 bases spanning the gap. The CDR3 totals 15 residues. The CDR3 reads CASSQTPPRGLGYTF. CDR3 DNA: TGCGCCAGCAGCCAAACGCCTCCCAGGGGATTGGGCTACACCTTC.

This chain joins TRBV12-3 or TRBV12-4 and TRBJ1-1; 7 bases fit TRBD1. The CDR3 spans 14 residues. V shed 3 bases, J shed 6 bases, and the junction held 7 bases outside the gene matches. The CDR3 loop is CASSFEGGLAEAFF. The CDR3 DNA reads TGTGCCAGCAGTTTCGAAGGGGGCCTAGCTGAAGCTTTCTTT.

This clonotype was observed many times. The chain couples TRBV20-1 to TRBJ1-2; D ambiguous. V shed 6 bases and J shed 8 bases, with 19 bases lying between them. Germline values: CDR1 DFQATT, CDR2 SNEGSKA (reference sequence). The CDR3 runs 13 residues. The CDR3 sequence is CSAEGGLPRGYTF. The DNA for the CDR3 is TGCAGTGCCGAGGGAGGCCTGCCCCGGGGCTACACCTTC.

This sequence joins TRBV29-1 and TRBJ1-5, with 9 bases that match TRBD1. Germline CDR1 is SQVTM and CDR2 is ANQGSEA. The junction had 7 bases not matched to a gene; V was cut back by 3 bases and J by 7 bases. The CDR3 is 14 amino acids. This chain's CDR3 is CSVDVATGGQPQHF. CDR3 sequence (DNA): TGCAGCGTTGATGTCGCGACAGGGGGACAGCCCCAGCATTTT.

This clonotype was counted ten times or more. The chain combines TRBV4-3 with TRBJ2-2; the match to TRBD1 covers 7 bases. The J segment lost 6 bases and the V segment lost 2 bases, leaving 12 bases of the junction unmatched. The germline CDR1 and CDR2 sequences are LGHNA and YSLEER. The CDR3 extends over 17 amino acids. The CDR3 region has the DNA TGCGCCAGCAGCCAAAAGACAGGGAACCCCTCCTCCGGGGAGCTGTTTTTT. Protein product: CASSQKTGNPSSGELFF.

This rearrangement joins TRBV7-9 to TRBJ2-7; maybe TRBD1 (5 bases). Germline V gene data show CDR1 as SEHNR and CDR2 as FQNEAQ (reference sequence). This CDR3 region has 14 residues. Trimming removed 7 bases from V and 7 bases from J, with 20 bases in between. In DNA form, the CDR3 reads TGTGCCAGCACCTCCGTGGGGCTCGGCAATGAGCAGTACTTC. Translated, it gives CASTSVGLGNEQYF.

The chain uses TRBV6-5 and TRBJ2-5, with TRBD2 identical over 8 bases. J gave up 5 bases and V 0 bases, and 11 bases lay outside the gene matches. Germline CDR1 MNHEY, CDR2 SVGAGI. CDR3 length: 17 residues. CDR3 loop: CASSYSTGREARETQYF. The CDR3 DNA sequence: TGTGCCAGCAGTTACTCGACGGGGCGGGAGGCACGGGAGACCCAGTACTTC.

The CDR3 loop is CASSYSVSASSGNTIYF. CDR3 nucleotide sequence: TGTGCCAGCAGTTACTCGGTTAGTGCCTCCTCTGGAAACACCATATATTTT. J is TRBJ1-3 and V is TRBV12-3 or TRBV12-4; no clear D. Trimming took 4 bases from V and 0 from J, leaving 16 bases between them. The CDR3 loop spans 17 amino acids.

A note on this clonotype: This may come from a read error, since a much larger clone is one base off. This chain uses TRBV7-9 with TRBJ2-7, with 13 positions matching TRBD2. The V gene end was trimmed by 3 bases and the J gene end by 10 bases; junction bases not matched to a gene: 12. This CDR3 region has 16 residues. Germline assignment: CDR1 SEHNR and CDR2 FQNEAQ (reference sequence). CDR3 DNA sequence: TGTGCCAGCAGCTTGAGCGAGACTAGCGGGAGGAAGGACCAGTACTTC. Amino acid sequence: CASSLSETSGRKDQYF.

This clonotype was seen at least ten times. This sequence joins TRBV7-2 and TRBJ1-1; D gene unclear. The ends were cut back, 2 bases at V and 3 bases at J, with 7 bases in the middle. Per the germline V gene, CDR1 is SGHTA and CDR2 is FQGNSA. The CDR3 is 13 amino acids. CDR3 sequence reads: CASSLNSDTEAFF. CDR3 nucleotides: TGTGCCAGCAGCTTAAACTCCGACACTGAAGCTTTCTTT.

The sample holds many counts of this clonotype. The V gene is TRBV20-1, the J gene TRBJ1-5, with D maybe TRBD1 (5 bases). CDR1 and CDR2 (germline): DFQATT, SNEGSKA (reference sequence). The CDR3 runs 14 residues. Trimming removed 6 bases at V and 3 bases at J, with 15 bases between. The CDR3 nucleotides are TGCAGTGCGGGGGGACGGACCGACAATCAGCCCCAGCATTTT. It translates to CSAGGRTDNQPQHF.